These 32 T cell receptor beta chains were all obtained from the same sample, sequenced in a study of blood T cell repertoires in COVID-19. Repertoires were generated with immunoSEQ multiplex PCR, while TCRdb's copy carries only in-frame clones and drops some. The sample has more than 95,000 clones, 87% seen once. Sequences were obtained from peripheral blood. These receptors originate from a human donor in a cohort sampled during active COVID-19.

The CDR3 loop is CASSAGTGGEKLFF. DNA for the CDR3: TGTGCCAGCAGCGCCGGGACAGGGGGCGAAAAACTGTTTTTT. J is TRBJ1-4 and V is TRBV9; TRBD1 matches 12 bases. CDR1 is SGDLS and CDR2 is YYNGEE in the germline V gene. The V gene end was trimmed by 3 bases and the J gene end by 8 bases; junction bases not matched to a gene: 2. The CDR3 has 14 amino acids. Full variable domain (outside the CDR3, taken from reference TRBV9 and TRBJ1-4): DSGVTQTPKHLITATGQRVTLRCSPRSGDLSVYWYQQSLDQGLQFLIQYYNGEERAKGNILERFSAQQFPDLHSELNLSSLELGDSALYFCASSAGTGGEKLFFGSGTQLSVL.

J is TRBJ1-6 and V is TRBV19; the match to TRBD1 covers 7 bases. The CDR3 has 14 amino acids. CDR1 and CDR2 (germline): LNHDA, SQIVND (reference sequence). Trimming cost V 6 bases and J 10 bases; bases outside gene matches: 9. The CDR3 nucleotides are TGTGCCAGTAGCCAGGGGGTGCGTGGATCACCCCTCCACTTT. Translating gives CASSQGVRGSPLHF.

This sequence joins TRBV19 and TRBJ1-1; no clear D. Germline lookup yields CDR1 LNHDA and CDR2 SQIVND (reference sequence). V was cut by 5 bases and J by 6 bases, with 22 bases left in between. The CDR3 totals 16 residues. Written as DNA, the CDR3 is TGTGCCAGTAGTCCCCGTTCGCGGTTGGGTTCGGCTGAAGCTTTCTTT. It yields the protein CASSPRSRLGSAEAFF.

In its sample, this clone was seen once. V and J are TRBV3-1 (or the pseudogene TRBV3-2) and TRBJ1-5; the D is unclear. This CDR3 region has 13 residues. The V end lost 6 bases, the J end lost 6 bases, and 12 bases lay between the germline ends. From germline, CDR1 is LGHDT and CDR2 YNNKEL (reference sequence). CDR3 nucleotides: TGTGCCAGCAGTCCACACCCTAGTCAGCCCCAGCATTTT. Protein: CASSPHPSQPQHF.

The table lists this clone with a count of one. This chain joins TRBV6-5 and TRBJ1-6; 7 nucleotides line up with TRBD1. Germline lookup yields CDR1 MNHEY and CDR2 SVGAGI. The ends lost 0 bases at V and 5 bases at J; junction bases unmatched: 1. This CDR3 has 15 amino acids. CDR3 loop: CASSYSRGHNSPLHF. CDR3 in DNA: TGTGCCAGCAGTTACTCGAGGGGGCATAATTCACCCCTCCACTTT.

To note about this clone: One junction end disagrees with the germline gene, perhaps due to a read error. The V call is TRBV7-9, the J call TRBJ1-2, with a possible D match to TRBD1 (5 bases). Germline V gene sequence: CDR1 SEHNR, CDR2 FQNEAQ (reference sequence). CDR3 length: 13 residues. The CDR3 sequence is CASSLEGISRLAF. The CDR3 DNA reads as TGTGCCAGCAGCTTAGAGGGGATCAGCCGTTTGGCCTTC.

The V and J genes are TRBV27 and TRBJ1-2; 9 bases are a match to TRBD1. J lost 2 bases, V lost 3 bases, and 4 bases had no gene match. Germline V lookup: CDR1 MNHEY, CDR2 SMNVEV (reference sequence). The CDR3 is made up of 15 amino acids. CDR3 loop: CASSLYRGQNYGYTF. The CDR3 DNA is TGTGCCAGCAGTTTGTACAGGGGGCAGAACTATGGCTACACCTTC.

This clone was picked up one time. The chain combines TRBV7-9 with TRBJ1-3; D is ambiguous. In germline, CDR1 is SEHNR, CDR2 FQNEAQ (reference sequence). V was shortened by 5 bases and J by 1 base, with 9 bases between the two germline ends. The CDR3 length is 14 residues. The chain's CDR3 is CASSLTLSGNTIYF. CDR3 sequence (DNA): TGTGCCAGCAGCCTGACTCTTTCTGGAAACACCATATATTTT. Using reference TRBV7-9 and TRBJ1-3 for the parts outside the CDR3, the full variable domain is DTGVSQNPRHKITKRGQNVTFRCDPISEHNRLYWYRQTLGQGPEFLTYFQNEAQLEKSRLLSDRFSAERPKGSFSTLEIQRTEQGDSAMYLCASSLTLSGNTIYFGEGSWLTVV.

This clone was detected once. The chain carries TRBV12-3 or TRBV12-4 and TRBJ1-2, with TRBD1 matching over 9 bases. Trimming at V came to 6 bases and at J to 7 bases, leaving 6 bases not matched to a gene. CDR3 length: 13 amino acids. Written as DNA, the CDR3 is TGTGCCAGCAGGAAACAGGGGGCTGGTGGCTACACCTTC. Protein product: CASRKQGAGGYTF.

V usage is TRBV5-1 and J usage is TRBJ2-6; D may be TRBD1 (5 bases). V shed 4 bases and J shed 2 bases, with 34 bases lying between them. The CDR3 totals 23 residues. The V gene's germline CDR1 is SGHRS and CDR2 YFSETQ. The chain's CDR3 is CASSNDFDLREDLTGPGANVLTF. The CDR3 nucleotides are TGCGCCAGCAGCAACGACTTCGATCTCAGGGAAGATCTAACCGGGCCTGGGGCCAACGTCCTGACTTTC.

This rearrangement joins TRBV5-1 to TRBJ2-5, with TRBD2 matching over 9 bases. This CDR3 contains 15 residues. Germline V gives CDR1 SGHRS, CDR2 YFSETQ. V gave up 1 base and J gave up 4 bases; unmatched junction bases: 5. The CDR3 nucleotides read TGCGCCAGCAGCTTGCGCGGGGGGGCCTCAGAGACCCAGTACTTC. As protein: CASSLRGGASETQYF. Full variable domain (outside the CDR3, taken from reference TRBV5-1 and TRBJ2-5): KAGVTQTPRYLIKTRGQQVTLSCSPISGHRSVSWYQQTPGQGLQFLFEYFSETQRNKGNFPGRFSGRQFSNSRSEMNVSTLELGDSALYLCASSLRGGASETQYFGPGTRLLVL.

The V gene is TRBV7-8, the J gene TRBJ2-3; D not certain. CDR3 length: 12 amino acids. V lost 5 bases, J lost 6 bases, and 9 bases lay in between. Germline CDR1 is SGHVS and CDR2 is FQNEAQ. The CDR3 nucleotides are TGTGCCAGCAGCCCCCTCGGGGATACGCAGTATTTT. It is translated as CASSPLGDTQYF.

V usage is TRBV6-5 and J usage is TRBJ2-1; 10 bases map to TRBD1. With V trimmed by 11 bases and J by 8 bases, 9 bases remained unmatched. Germline-derived CDR1 and CDR2 are MNHEY and SVGAGI. CDR3 length: 13 amino acids. The CDR3 region has the DNA TGTGCCGGCGGGACAGGGGCTCGGGATGAGCAGTTCTTC. It specifies CAGGTGARDEQFF.

The chain couples TRBV27 to TRBJ2-3, with D perhaps TRBD2 (6 bases). Trimming left V 0 bases short and J 2 bases short, with 18 bases between. Germline CDR1 MNHEY, CDR2 SMNVEV (reference sequence). The CDR3 is made up of 18 amino acids. For the CDR3, the DNA is TGTGCCAGCAGTTTATCGGTCGCGGGGCTTTCGCCCACAGATACGCAGTATTTT. Amino acids: CASSLSVAGLSPTDTQYF.

This sequence joins TRBV19 and TRBJ2-1, with D possibly TRBD2 on 7 matching bases. The CDR3 has 15 amino acids. From germline, CDR1 is LNHDA and CDR2 SQIVND (reference sequence). The germline V and J ends were trimmed by 1 base and 10 bases, with 17 bases remaining between them. The CDR3 DNA follows: TGTGCCAGTAGTATAGGAGGGGGAGGGCCTAGAGAGCAGTTCTTC. Translating gives CASSIGGGGPREQFF.

The rearrangement joins TRBV24-1 to TRBJ1-5, with 10 bases aligning to TRBD1. There are 16 residues in the CDR3. CDR1 and CDR2 (germline): KGHDR, SFDVKD. Losses at the gene ends were 4 bases for V and 2 bases for J; bases not matched to a gene: 4. The CDR3 region is CATSESGTGGNQPQHF. CDR3 DNA: TGTGCCACCAGTGAGTCCGGGACAGGGGGCAATCAGCCCCAGCATTTT.

The chain recombines TRBV7-2 with TRBJ1-1, with 8 bases matching TRBD1. Germline V gene sequence: CDR1 SGHTA, CDR2 FQGNSA. V lost 2 bases, J lost 4 bases, and 6 bases stayed unmatched. The CDR3 has 15 residues. The CDR3 region is CASSLQGADGTEAFF. The CDR3 bases are TGTGCCAGCAGCTTACAGGGGGCTGACGGCACTGAAGCTTTCTTT.

The chain combines TRBV7-9 with TRBJ1-1; 8 nucleotides agree with TRBD1. The CDR3 extends over 16 amino acids. Germline CDR1 reads SEHNR; CDR2 reads FQNEAQ (reference sequence). After removal of 5 bases from V and 3 bases from J, the junction contained 11 bases not matched to a gene. The CDR3 here is CASSPPGGTGYTEAFF. CDR3 sequence (DNA): TGTGCCAGCAGCCCCCCTGGCGGGACAGGCTACACTGAAGCTTTCTTT.

This clone showed up just once. The V call is TRBV12-3 or TRBV12-4, the J call TRBJ2-3; D unclear. Between the trimmed V and J ends, which lost 3 bases and 4 bases, there was a span of 5 bases. There are 12 residues in the CDR3. CDR3 DNA: TGTGCCAGCAGTTTGAGCCCAGATACGCAGTATTTT. This gives the protein CASSLSPDTQYF.

V usage is TRBV29-1 and J usage is TRBJ2-7; tentatively, D is TRBD1 (6 bases). Per the germline V gene, CDR1 is SQVTM and CDR2 is ANQGSEA. The CDR3 sequence is 12 residues long. V lost 5 bases and J lost 3, with 11 bases in between. CDR3 amino acids: CSVTGHYYEQYF. In DNA form, the CDR3 reads TGCAGCGTTACGGGACACTACTACGAGCAGTACTTC.

The rearrangement links TRBV9 to TRBJ2-3; the D gene is possibly TRBD2 (5 bases). With 3 bases removed from V and 4 bases from J, the gap between germline ends came to 18 bases. The length of the CDR3 is 16 residues. The germline V gene encodes CDR1 SGDLS and CDR2 YYNGEE. CDR3 sequence: CASSATSRGLADTQYF. DNA of the CDR3: TGTGCCAGCAGCGCAACATCACGCGGGCTCGCAGATACGCAGTATTTT.

J is TRBJ1-6 and V is TRBV3-1 (or the pseudogene TRBV3-2); maybe TRBD1 (5 bases). This CDR3 has 14 amino acids. V dropped 5 bases and J dropped 6 bases, with 11 bases sitting between them. Germline CDR1 LGHDT, CDR2 YNNKEL (reference sequence). The CDR3 spells CASSFAGGNSPLHF. The CDR3 region has the DNA TGTGCCAGCAGCTTCGCGGGGGGTAATTCACCCCTCCACTTT.

The genes are TRBV3-1 (or the pseudogene TRBV3-2) and TRBJ2-5, with D possibly being TRBD2 (5 bases). This CDR3 is built from 13 residues. Germline CDR1 LGHDT, CDR2 YNNKEL (reference sequence). Trimming removed 5 bases from V and 2 bases from J, with 9 bases in between. The CDR3 DNA sequence: TGTGCCAGCAGCTTCGGACTTCAAGAGACCCAGTACTTC. It translates to CASSFGLQETQYF.

V usage is TRBV11-1 and J usage is TRBJ2-7, with 13 positions matching TRBD2. Germline values: CDR1 SGHAT, CDR2 FQDESV (reference sequence). V shed 3 bases, J shed 7 bases, and the junction held 3 bases outside the gene matches. The CDR3 is made up of 14 amino acids. Here the CDR3 DNA reads TGTGCCAGCAGCTTTGGACTAGCGGGAGAAGAGCAGTACTTC. This encodes CASSFGLAGEEQYF.

This clone was seen just once. The same CDR3 arises from other DNA sequences in this sample as well. This chain uses TRBV29-1 with TRBJ2-3; tentatively, D is TRBD1 (7 bases). The V gene's germline CDR1 is SQVTM and CDR2 ANQGSEA. This CDR3 has 13 amino acids. V lost 5 bases and J lost 3, with 12 bases in between. The CDR3 sequence: CSVRQGGTDTQYF. Written as DNA, the CDR3 is TGCAGCGTTCGACAGGGAGGAACAGATACGCAGTATTTT.

The chain carries TRBV11-2 and TRBJ2-1; 15 nucleotides line up with TRBD2. Germline lookup yields CDR1 SGHAT and CDR2 FQNNGV. Unmatched junction bases numbered 8, after V lost 5 bases and J lost 3 bases. The CDR3 loop spans 18 amino acids. Written as DNA, the CDR3 is TGTGCCAGCAGCCCGCCTGGGACTAGCGGGGGGAACTACAATGAGCAGTTCTTC. This codes for CASSPPGTSGGNYNEQFF.

This chain links TRBV9 with TRBJ2-1; D is undetermined. The CDR3 runs to 12 residues. Trimming took off 4 bases at V and 5 bases at J, with 7 bases between the two ends. The germline V gene encodes CDR1 SGDLS and CDR2 YYNGEE. CDR3 sequence reads: CASSPLNNEQFF. The CDR3 DNA is TGTGCCAGCAGCCCCCTAAACAATGAGCAGTTCTTC.

J is TRBJ2-5 and V is TRBV9; 8 bases match TRBD2. V shed 3 bases, J shed 2 bases, and the junction held 6 bases outside the gene matches. The CDR3 sequence is 15 residues long. CDR1 is SGDLS and CDR2 is YYNGEE in the germline V gene. The CDR3 sequence: CASSGLAGQQETQYF. CDR3 sequence (DNA): TGTGCCAGCAGCGGATTAGCGGGGCAACAAGAGACCCAGTACTTC.

J is TRBJ1-1 and V is TRBV18, with D possibly being TRBD1 (6 bases). This CDR3 has 17 amino acids. The germline V gene has CDR1 KGHSH and CDR2 LQKENI. V was cut by 4 bases and J by 5 bases, with 23 bases left in between. CDR3 region: CASSLLSGGQWWTEAFF. The CDR3 bases are TGTGCCAGCTCACTCCTAAGCGGGGGCCAATGGTGGACTGAAGCTTTCTTT.

This clone is termed medium-sized. The chain combines TRBV7-8 with TRBJ1-2; no definite D call. The CDR3 sequence is 13 residues long. CDR1 is SGHVS, CDR2 FQNEAQ, per germline. V was trimmed by 2 bases and J by 4 bases, leaving 8 bases between them. Written as DNA, the CDR3 is TGTGCCAGCAGCTTAATACCCAGCTATGGCTACACCTTC. This codes for CASSLIPSYGYTF.

This sequence joins TRBV5-6 and TRBJ2-3; possibly TRBD2 for D (6 bases). This CDR3 region has 15 residues. Trimming removed 1 base from V and 2 bases from J, with 11 bases in between. Germline CDR1 SGHDT, CDR2 YYEEEE. This CDR3 is CASSLKEGFTDTQYF. The CDR3 coding sequence is TGTGCCAGCAGCTTGAAGGAGGGATTCACAGATACGCAGTATTTT.

The chain is built from TRBV24-1 and TRBJ2-7; D is undetermined. With 0 bases removed from V and 5 bases from J, the gap between germline ends came to 7 bases. Germline V gene sequence: CDR1 KGHDR, CDR2 SFDVKD. The CDR3 is made up of 13 amino acids. The DNA of the CDR3 is TGTGCCACCAGTGATTTGAGCCTGAACGAGCAGTACTTC. Protein: CATSDLSLNEQYF.